The clone carrying this TCR beta chain was detected ten times or more. Regarding time point: persistent/refractory GD, antithyroid drugs over 5 years with positive TRAb. Construction of the TCR library relied on RNA isolated from PBMCs. The germline CDR1 and CDR2 sequences are MDHEN and SYDVKM. This CDR3 has 17 residues. V trimming: 4 bases; J trimming: 6 bases; junction bases outside the gene matches: 17. This entry is derived from a study of regulatory T cells in long-lasting Graves disease. TCR beta libraries were built with iRepertoire HTBI primers and Arm-PCR of CDR3 regions. TCRdb redid the calling of the multiplex PCR reads with MiXCR, one entry per CDR3 protein. Among 360,000 or so distinct CDR3 sequences listed, 20% to 25% were seen once.

The sequencing used peripheral blood mononuclear cells (PBMCs), collected when the disease was refractory, from a patient treated with antithyroid drugs. J is TRBJ2-7 and V is TRBV28; the match to TRBD2 covers 8 bases. This receptor was taken from a woman between 40 and 55 years old with Graves disease. CDR3 sequence: CASSSTLGGGRSAEQYF. The CDR3 DNA follows: TGTGCCAGCAGTTCTACCCTCGGAGGCGGGAGGTCTGCCGAGCAGTACTTC.